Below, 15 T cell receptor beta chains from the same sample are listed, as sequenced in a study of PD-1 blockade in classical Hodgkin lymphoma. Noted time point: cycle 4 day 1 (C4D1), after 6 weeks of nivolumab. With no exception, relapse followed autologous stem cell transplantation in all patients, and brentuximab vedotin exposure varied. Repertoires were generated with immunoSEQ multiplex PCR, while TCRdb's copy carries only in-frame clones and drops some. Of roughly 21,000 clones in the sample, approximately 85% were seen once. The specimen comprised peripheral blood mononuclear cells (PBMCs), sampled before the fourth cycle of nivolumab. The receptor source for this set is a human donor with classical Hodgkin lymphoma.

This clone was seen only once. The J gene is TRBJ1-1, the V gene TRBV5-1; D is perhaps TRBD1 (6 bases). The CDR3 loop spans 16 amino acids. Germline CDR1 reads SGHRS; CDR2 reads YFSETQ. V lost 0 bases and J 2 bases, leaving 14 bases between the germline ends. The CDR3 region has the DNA TGCGCCAGCAGCTTGGATTCAGGGGAGTTTAACACTGAAGCTTTCTTT. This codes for CASSLDSGEFNTEAFF.

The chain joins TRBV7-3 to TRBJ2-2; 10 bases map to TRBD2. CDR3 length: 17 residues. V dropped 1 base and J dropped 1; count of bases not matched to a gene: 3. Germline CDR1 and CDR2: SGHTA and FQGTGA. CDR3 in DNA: TGTGCCAGCAGCTTAATAGCGGGGGGCCTGAACACCGGGGAGCTGTTTTTT. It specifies CASSLIAGGLNTGELFF.

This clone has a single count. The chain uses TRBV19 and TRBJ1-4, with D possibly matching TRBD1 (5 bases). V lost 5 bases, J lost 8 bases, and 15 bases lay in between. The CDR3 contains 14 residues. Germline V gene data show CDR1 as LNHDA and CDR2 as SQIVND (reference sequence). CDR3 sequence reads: CASSLRGGREKLFF. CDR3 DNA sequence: TGTGCCAGTAGTCTCCGGGGGGGAAGGGAAAAACTGTTTTTT.

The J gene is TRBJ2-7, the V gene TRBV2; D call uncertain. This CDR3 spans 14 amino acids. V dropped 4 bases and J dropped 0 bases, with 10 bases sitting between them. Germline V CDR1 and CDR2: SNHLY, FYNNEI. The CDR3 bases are TGTGCCAGCAGTGGAACCGAGAGCTCCTACGAGCAGTACTTC. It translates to CASSGTESSYEQYF.

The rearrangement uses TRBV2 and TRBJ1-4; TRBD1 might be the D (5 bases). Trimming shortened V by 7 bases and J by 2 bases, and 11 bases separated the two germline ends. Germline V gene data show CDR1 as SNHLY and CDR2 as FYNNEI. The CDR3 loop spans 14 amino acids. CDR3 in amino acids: CASNMDNTNEKLFF. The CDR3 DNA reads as TGTGCCAGCAATATGGACAACACTAATGAAAAACTGTTTTTT.

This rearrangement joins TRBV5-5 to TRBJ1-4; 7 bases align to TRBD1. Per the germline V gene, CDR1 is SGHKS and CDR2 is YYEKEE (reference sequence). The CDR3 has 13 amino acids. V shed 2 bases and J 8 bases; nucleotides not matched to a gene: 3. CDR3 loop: CASSLTGEEKLFF. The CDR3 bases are TGTGCCAGCAGCTTAACAGGGGAAGAAAAACTGTTTTTT.

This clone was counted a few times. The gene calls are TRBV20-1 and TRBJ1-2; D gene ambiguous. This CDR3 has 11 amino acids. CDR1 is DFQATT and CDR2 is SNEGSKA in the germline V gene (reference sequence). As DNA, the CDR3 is TGCAGCGACGACAATAACTATGGCTACACCTTC. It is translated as CSDDNNYGYTF.

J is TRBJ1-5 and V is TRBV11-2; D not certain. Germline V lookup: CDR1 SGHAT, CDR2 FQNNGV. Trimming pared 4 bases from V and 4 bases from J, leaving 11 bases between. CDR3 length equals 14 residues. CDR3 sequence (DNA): TGTGCCAGCAGCTCTAGCCTTACTAATCAGCCCCAGCATTTT. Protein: CASSSSLTNQPQHF.

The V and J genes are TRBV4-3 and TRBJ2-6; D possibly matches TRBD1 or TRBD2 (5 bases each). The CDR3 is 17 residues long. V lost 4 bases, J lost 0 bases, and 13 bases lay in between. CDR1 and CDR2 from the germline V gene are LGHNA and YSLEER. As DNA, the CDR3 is TGCGCCAGCAGCCTAGGGACCGAAGTCTCTGGGGCCAACGTCCTGACTTTC. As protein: CASSLGTEVSGANVLTF.

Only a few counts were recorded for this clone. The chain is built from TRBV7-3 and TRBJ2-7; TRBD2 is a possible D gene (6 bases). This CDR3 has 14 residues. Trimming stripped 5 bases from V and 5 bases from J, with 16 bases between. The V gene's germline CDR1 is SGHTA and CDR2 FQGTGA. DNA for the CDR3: TGTGCCAGCAGCCTCTTGGGAGGAGAAGACGAGCAGTACTTC. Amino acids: CASSLLGGEDEQYF.

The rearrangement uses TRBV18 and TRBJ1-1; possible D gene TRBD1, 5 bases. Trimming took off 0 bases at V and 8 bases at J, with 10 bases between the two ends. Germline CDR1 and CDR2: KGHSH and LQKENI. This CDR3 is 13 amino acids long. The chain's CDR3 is CASSPPQEGEAFF. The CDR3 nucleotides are TGTGCCAGCTCACCACCGCAGGAGGGGGAAGCTTTCTTT.

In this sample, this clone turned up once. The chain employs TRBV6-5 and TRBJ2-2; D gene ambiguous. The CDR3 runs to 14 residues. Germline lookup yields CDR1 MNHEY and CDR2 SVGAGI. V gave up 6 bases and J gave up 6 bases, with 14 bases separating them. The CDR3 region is CASRSPRAAGELFF. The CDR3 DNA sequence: TGTGCCAGCAGGAGCCCTAGGGCCGCCGGGGAGCTGTTTTTT.

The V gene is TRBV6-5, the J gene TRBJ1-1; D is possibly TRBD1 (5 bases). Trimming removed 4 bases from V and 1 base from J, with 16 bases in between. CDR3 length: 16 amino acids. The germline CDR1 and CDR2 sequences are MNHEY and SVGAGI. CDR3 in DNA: TGTGCCAGCAGTTGGAGGGCCCAGGGCGGGAACACTGAAGCTTTCTTT. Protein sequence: CASSWRAQGGNTEAFF.

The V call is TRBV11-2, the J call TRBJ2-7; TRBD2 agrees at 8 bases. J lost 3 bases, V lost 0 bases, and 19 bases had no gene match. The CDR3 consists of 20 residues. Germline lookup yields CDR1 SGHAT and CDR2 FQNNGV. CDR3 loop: CASSLESSLGLTSGFYEQYF. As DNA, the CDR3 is TGTGCCAGCAGCTTAGAATCTAGTTTAGGTCTTACTAGCGGTTTCTACGAGCAGTACTTC.

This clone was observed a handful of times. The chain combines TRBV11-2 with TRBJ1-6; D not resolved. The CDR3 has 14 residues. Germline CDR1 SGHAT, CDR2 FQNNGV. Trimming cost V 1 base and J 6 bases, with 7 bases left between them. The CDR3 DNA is TGTGCCAGCAGCTTAGTGTCAGTTAATTCACCCCTCCACTTT. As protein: CASSLVSVNSPLHF.